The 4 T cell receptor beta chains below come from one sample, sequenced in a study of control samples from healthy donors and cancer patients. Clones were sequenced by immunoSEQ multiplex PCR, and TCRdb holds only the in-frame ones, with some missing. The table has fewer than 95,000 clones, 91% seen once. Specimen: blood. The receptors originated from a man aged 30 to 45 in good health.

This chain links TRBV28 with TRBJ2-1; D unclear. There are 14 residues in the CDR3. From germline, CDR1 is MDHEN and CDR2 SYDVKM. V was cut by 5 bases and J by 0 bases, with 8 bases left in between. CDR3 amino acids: CASSPQSSYNEQFF. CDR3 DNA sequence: TGTGCCAGCAGTCCTCAGAGCTCCTACAATGAGCAGTTCTTC.

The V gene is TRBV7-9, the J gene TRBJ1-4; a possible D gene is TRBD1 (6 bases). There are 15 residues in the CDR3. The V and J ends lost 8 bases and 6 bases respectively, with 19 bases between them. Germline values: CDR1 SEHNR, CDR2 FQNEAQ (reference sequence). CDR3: CASQRGGPTDEKLFF. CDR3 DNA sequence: TGTGCCAGCCAACGGGGGGGCCCCACGGATGAAAAACTGTTTTTT. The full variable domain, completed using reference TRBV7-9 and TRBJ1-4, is DTGVSQNPRHKITKRGQNVTFRCDPISEHNRLYWYRQTLGQGPEFLTYFQNEAQLEKSRLLSDRFSAERPKGSFSTLEIQRTEQGDSAMYLCASQRGGPTDEKLFFGSGTQLSVL.

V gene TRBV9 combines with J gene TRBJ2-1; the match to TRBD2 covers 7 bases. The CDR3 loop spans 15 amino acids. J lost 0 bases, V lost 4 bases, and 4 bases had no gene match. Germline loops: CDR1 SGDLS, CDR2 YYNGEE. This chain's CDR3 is CASSSSGSSYNEQFF. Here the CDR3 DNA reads TGTGCCAGCAGCTCTAGCGGCAGCTCCTACAATGAGCAGTTCTTC.

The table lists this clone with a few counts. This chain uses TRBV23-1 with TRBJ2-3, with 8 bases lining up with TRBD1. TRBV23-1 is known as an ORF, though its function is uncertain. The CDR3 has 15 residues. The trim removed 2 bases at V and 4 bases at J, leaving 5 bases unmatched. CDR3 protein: CASSQQGAVADTQYF. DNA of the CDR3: TGCGCCAGCAGTCAACAGGGGGCAGTAGCAGATACGCAGTATTTT.